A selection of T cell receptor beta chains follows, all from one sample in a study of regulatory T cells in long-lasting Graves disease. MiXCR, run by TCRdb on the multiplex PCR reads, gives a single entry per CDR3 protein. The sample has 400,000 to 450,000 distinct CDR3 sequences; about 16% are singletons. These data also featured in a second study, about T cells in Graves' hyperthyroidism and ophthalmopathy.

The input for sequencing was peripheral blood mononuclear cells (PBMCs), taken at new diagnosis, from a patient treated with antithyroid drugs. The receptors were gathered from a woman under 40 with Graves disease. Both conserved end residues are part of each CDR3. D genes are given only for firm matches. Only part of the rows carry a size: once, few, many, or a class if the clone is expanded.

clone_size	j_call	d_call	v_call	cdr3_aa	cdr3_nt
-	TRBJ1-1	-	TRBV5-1	CASSMGGTRNTEAFF	TGCGCCAGCAGCATGGGAGGGACAAGGAACACTGAAGCTTTCTTT
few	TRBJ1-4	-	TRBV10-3	CAIRGATNEKLFF	TGTGCCATCAGGGGAGCAACTAATGAAAAACTGTTTTTT
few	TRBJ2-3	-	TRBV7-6	CASSSLILAEENTDTQYF	TGTGCCAGCAGCTCTCTAATTCTAGCTGAGGAGAACACAGATACGCAGTATTTT
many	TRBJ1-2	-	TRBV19	CASSTSRQGYGYTF	TGTGCCAGTAGTACCTCCCGGCAGGGCTATGGCTACACCTTC
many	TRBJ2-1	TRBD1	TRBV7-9	CASSLDRVLSRQFF	TGTGCCAGCAGCTTGGACAGGGTTTTATCTAGGCAGTTCTTC
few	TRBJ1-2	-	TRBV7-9	CASSLARGAYGYTF	TGTGCCAGCAGCTTAGCCCGGGGGGCCTATGGCTACACCTTC
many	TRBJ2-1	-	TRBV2	CASRGGEPYNEQFF	TGTGCCAGCAGAGGCGGAGAGCCTTACAATGAGCAGTTCTTC
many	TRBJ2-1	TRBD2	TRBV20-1	CSASSLGGRYGEQFF	TGCAGTGCTAGCTCCCTCGGCGGGAGGTATGGTGAGCAGTTCTTC
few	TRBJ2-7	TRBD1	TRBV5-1	CASSAGTGGKHEQYF	TGCGCCAGCAGCGCTGGGACAGGGGGGAAACACGAGCAGTACTTC
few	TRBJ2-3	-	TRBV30	CAWKGTDTQYF	TGTGCCTGGAAGGGGACAGATACGCAGTATTTT
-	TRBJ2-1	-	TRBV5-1	CASSLGLQGPYNEQFF	TGCGCCAGCAGCTTGGGACTACAAGGCCCCTACAATGAGCAGTTCTTC
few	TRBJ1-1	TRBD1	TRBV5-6	CASSPWDRNTEAFF	TGTGCCAGCAGCCCGTGGGACAGGAACACTGAAGCTTTCTTT
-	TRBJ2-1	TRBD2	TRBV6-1	CASMSSGMGNEQFF	TGTGCCAGCATGAGTAGCGGGATGGGCAATGAGCAGTTCTTC
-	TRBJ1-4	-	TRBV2	CASRSGGQTNEKLFF	TGTGCCAGCAGATCAGGAGGACAGACCAATGAAAAACTGTTTTTT
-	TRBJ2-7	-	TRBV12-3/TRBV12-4	CASSPSRVDVPYFEQYF	TGTGCCAGCAGTCCATCGAGGGTGGATGTCCCTTATTTCGAGCAGTACTTC
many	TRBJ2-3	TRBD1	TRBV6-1	CASSLNRDREDTQYF	TGTGCCAGCAGTCTTAACCGGGACAGGGAGGATACGCAGTATTTT